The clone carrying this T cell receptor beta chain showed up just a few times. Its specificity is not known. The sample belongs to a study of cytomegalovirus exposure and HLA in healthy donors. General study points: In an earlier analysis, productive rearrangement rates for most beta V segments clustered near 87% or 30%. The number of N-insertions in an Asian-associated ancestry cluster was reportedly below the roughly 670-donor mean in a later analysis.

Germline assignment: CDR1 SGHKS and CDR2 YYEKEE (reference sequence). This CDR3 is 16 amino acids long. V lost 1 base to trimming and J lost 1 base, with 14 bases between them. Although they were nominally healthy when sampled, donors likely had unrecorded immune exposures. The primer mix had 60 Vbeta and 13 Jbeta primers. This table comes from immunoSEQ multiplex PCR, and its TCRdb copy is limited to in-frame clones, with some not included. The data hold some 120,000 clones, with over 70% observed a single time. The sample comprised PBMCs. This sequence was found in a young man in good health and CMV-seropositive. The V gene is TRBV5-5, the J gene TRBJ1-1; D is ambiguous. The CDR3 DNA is TGTGCCAGCAGCTTGTTTGGTGAAGCGGGGAACACTGAAGCTTTCTTT. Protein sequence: CASSLFGEAGNTEAFF.